This T cell receptor (beta chain) was recovered during a study of blood T cell repertoires in COVID-19. The CDR3 spans 13 residues. V lost 4 bases and J 1 base, leaving 7 bases between the germline ends. Germline loops: CDR1 ENHRY, CDR2 SYGVKD. Only in-frame clones appear in the TCRdb table, and some are missing; sequencing was by immunoSEQ multiplex PCR. The data contain roughly 200,000 clones, approximately 83% of them singletons. Sequencing input: peripheral blood. This sequence was found in a human donor with active or convalescent COVID-19. The donor label of this sample is uncertain. The rearrangement joins TRBV10-3 to TRBJ1-1; no firm D call. CDR3 nucleotides: TGTGCCATCAGTGCGTCCGGGAACACTGAAGCTTTCTTT. Its protein is CAISASGNTEAFF.